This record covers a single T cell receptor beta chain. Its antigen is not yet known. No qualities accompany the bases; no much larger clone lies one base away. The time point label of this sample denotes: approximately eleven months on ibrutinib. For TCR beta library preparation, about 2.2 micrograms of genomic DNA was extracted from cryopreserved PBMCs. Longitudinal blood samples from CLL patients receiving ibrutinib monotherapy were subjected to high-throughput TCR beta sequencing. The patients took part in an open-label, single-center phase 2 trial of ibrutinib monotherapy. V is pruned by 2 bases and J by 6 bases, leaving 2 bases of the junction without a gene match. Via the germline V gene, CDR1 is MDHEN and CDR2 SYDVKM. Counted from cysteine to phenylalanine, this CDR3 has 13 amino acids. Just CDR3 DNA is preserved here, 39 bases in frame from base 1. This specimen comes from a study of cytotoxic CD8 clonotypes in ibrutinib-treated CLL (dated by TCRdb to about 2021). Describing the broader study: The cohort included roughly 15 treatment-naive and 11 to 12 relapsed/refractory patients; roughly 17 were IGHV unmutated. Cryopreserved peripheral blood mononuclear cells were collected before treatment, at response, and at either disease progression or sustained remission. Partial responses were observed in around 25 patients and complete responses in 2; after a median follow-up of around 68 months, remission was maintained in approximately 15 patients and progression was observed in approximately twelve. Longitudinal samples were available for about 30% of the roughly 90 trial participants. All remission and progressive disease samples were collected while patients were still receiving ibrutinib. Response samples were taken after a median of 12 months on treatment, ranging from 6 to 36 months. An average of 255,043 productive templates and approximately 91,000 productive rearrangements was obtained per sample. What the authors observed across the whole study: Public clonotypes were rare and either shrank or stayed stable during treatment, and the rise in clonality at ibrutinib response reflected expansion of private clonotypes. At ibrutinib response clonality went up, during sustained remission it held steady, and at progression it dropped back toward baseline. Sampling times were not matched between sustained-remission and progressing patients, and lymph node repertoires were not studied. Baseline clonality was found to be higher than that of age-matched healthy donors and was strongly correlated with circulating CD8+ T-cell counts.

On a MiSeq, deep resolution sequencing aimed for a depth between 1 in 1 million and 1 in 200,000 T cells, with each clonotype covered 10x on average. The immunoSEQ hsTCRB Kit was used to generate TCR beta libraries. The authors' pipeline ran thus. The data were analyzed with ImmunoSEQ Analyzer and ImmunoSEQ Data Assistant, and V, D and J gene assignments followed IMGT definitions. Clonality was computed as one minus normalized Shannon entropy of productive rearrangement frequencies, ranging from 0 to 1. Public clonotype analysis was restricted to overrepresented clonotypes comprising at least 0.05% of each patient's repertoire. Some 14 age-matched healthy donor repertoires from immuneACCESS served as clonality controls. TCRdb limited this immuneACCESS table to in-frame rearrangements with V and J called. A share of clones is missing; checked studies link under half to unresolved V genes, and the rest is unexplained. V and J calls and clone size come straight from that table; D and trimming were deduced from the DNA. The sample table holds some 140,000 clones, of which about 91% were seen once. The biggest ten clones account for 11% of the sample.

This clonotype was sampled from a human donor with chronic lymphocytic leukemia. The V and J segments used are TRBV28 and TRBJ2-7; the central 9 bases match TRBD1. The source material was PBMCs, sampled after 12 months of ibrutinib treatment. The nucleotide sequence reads TGTGCCAGCAGTTTACCGACAGGGGGCGAGCAGTACTTC. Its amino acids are CASSLPTGGEQYF.